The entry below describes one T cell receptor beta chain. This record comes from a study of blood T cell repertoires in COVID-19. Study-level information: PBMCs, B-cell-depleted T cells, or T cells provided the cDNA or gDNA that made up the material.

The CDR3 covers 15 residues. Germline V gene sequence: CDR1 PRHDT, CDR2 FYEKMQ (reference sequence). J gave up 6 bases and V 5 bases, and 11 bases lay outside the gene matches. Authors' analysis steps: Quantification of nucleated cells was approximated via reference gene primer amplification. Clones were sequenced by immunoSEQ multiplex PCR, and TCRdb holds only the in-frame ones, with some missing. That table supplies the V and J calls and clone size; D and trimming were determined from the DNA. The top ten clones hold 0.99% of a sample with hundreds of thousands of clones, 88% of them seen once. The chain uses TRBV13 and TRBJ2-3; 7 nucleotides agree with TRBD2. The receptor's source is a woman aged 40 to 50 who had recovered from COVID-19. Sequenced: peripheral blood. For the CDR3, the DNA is TGTGCCAGCAGCCTCAGGACTAGGGGTAGGGATACGCAGTATTTT. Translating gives CASSLRTRGRDTQYF. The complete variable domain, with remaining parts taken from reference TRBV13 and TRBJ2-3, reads AAGVIQSPRHLIKEKRETATLKCYPIPRHDTVYWYQQGPGQDPQFLISFYEKMQSDKGSIPDRFSAQQFSDYHSELNMSSLELGDSALYFCASSLRTRGRDTQYFGPGTRLTVL.